This is a list of T cell receptor beta chains from one sample in a study of post-analysis software for immune sequencing data. TCRdb independently ran MiXCR on the PCR reads; one entry per CDR3 protein. The table lists around 710,000 distinct CDR3 sequences, just over 45% of them singletons, with just under 5% in the top ten. Sequencing input: blood. The receptors were gathered from a girl under 18 with multiple sclerosis. CDR3s include the opening cysteine and the closing phenylalanine or tryptophan. A D gene is named only where the DNA matches it firmly. Not every row has a clone size; where given, it reads once, few, many or a size class.

clone_size: -; v_call: TRBV12-3/TRBV12-4; d_call: -; j_call: TRBJ2-5; cdr3_nt: TGTGCCAGCAGCCAACGAACTGGCCAGTACCAAGAGACCCAGTACTTC; cdr3_aa: CASSQRTGQYQETQYF
clone_size: few; v_call: TRBV11-2; d_call: TRBD2; j_call: TRBJ2-3; cdr3_nt: TGTGCCAGCAGCTCGGGACTAGCGGGGCAAGATACGCAGTATTTT; cdr3_aa: CASSSGLAGQDTQYF
clone_size: few; v_call: TRBV4-3; d_call: -; j_call: TRBJ2-3; cdr3_nt: TGCGCCAGCAGCCAATACACAGGCACAGATACGCAGTATTTT; cdr3_aa: CASSQYTGTDTQYF
clone_size: few; v_call: TRBV29-1; d_call: -; j_call: TRBJ2-5; cdr3_nt: TGCAGCGTCGAAGGACAGAGAGCGGGGACGCTCCAAGAGACCCAGTACTTC; cdr3_aa: CSVEGQRAGTLQETQYF
clone_size: few; v_call: TRBV29-1; d_call: -; j_call: TRBJ2-7; cdr3_nt: TGCAGCTTCTCCCTAGACAGCTACGAGCAGTACTTC; cdr3_aa: CSFSLDSYEQYF
clone_size: -; v_call: TRBV21-1; d_call: -; j_call: TRBJ2-5; cdr3_nt: TGTGCCAGCAGCCTGGGCGGACGGAGGAAGGGAGAGACCCAGTACTTC; cdr3_aa: CASSLGGRRKGETQYF
clone_size: few; v_call: TRBV30; d_call: -; j_call: TRBJ2-1; cdr3_nt: TGTGCCTGGAGTTTCCTCAATGAGCAGTTCTTC; cdr3_aa: CAWSFLNEQFF
clone_size: -; v_call: TRBV20-1; d_call: -; j_call: TRBJ1-5; cdr3_nt: TGCAGTGCTAGGGGGGGTTACAATCAGCCCCAGCATTTT; cdr3_aa: CSARGGYNQPQHF
clone_size: few; v_call: TRBV24-1; d_call: -; j_call: TRBJ2-5; cdr3_nt: TGTGCCACCAGTGATCAACAGGGTATTGGTGAGACCCAGTACTTC; cdr3_aa: CATSDQQGIGETQYF
clone_size: -; v_call: TRBV24-1; d_call: -; j_call: TRBJ2-1; cdr3_nt: TGTGCCACCAGTGACGGTTACTACAATGAGCAGTTCTTC; cdr3_aa: CATSDGYYNEQFF
clone_size: -; v_call: TRBV20-1; d_call: TRBD2; j_call: TRBJ2-3; cdr3_nt: TGCAGTGCTAGACCCCCTAGCGGGAGGGCCGACACAGATACGCAGTATTTT; cdr3_aa: CSARPPSGRADTDTQYF
clone_size: -; v_call: TRBV3-1; d_call: -; j_call: TRBJ1-4; cdr3_nt: TGTGCCAGCAGCCAAGTCGGAGGCGAAAAACTGTTTTTT; cdr3_aa: CASSQVGGEKLFF
clone_size: -; v_call: TRBV25-1; d_call: TRBD2; j_call: TRBJ2-1; cdr3_nt: TGTGCCAGCAGTCAGGGACTAGCGTACAACAATGAGCAGTTCTTC; cdr3_aa: CASSQGLAYNNEQFF
clone_size: -; v_call: TRBV6-6; d_call: TRBD1; j_call: TRBJ1-5; cdr3_nt: TGTGCCAGCAGGACCGACAGGGGGAATCAGCCCCAGCATTTT; cdr3_aa: CASRTDRGNQPQHF
clone_size: -; v_call: TRBV9; d_call: -; j_call: TRBJ2-5; cdr3_nt: TGTGCCAGCAGCGACTACAATGAGCAGTACTTC; cdr3_aa: CASSDYNEQYF
clone_size: -; v_call: TRBV7-9; d_call: -; j_call: TRBJ2-7; cdr3_nt: TGTGCCAGCAGCCCCGCCGGGGGGCCCAACTACGAGCAGTACTTC; cdr3_aa: CASSPAGGPNYEQYF
clone_size: -; v_call: TRBV9; d_call: TRBD2; j_call: TRBJ2-5; cdr3_nt: TGTGCCAGCAGCGTAGCTGGCGGGAGTGGAGAGACCCAGTACTTC; cdr3_aa: CASSVAGGSGETQYF
clone_size: -; v_call: TRBV25-1; d_call: TRBD2; j_call: TRBJ2-1; cdr3_nt: TGTGCCAGCAGTGACGGGTGGGAGGGGAATGAGCAGTTCTTC; cdr3_aa: CASSDGWEGNEQFF
clone_size: few; v_call: TRBV7-6; d_call: TRBD2; j_call: TRBJ2-1; cdr3_nt: TGTGCCAGCAGCTTTCGACTAGCGGGAGCGTACAATGAGCAGTTCTTC; cdr3_aa: CASSFRLAGAYNEQFF
clone_size: few; v_call: TRBV27; d_call: -; j_call: TRBJ2-1; cdr3_nt: TGTGCCAGCAGTTTTCCGGGGTCCTACAATGGGCAGTTCTTC; cdr3_aa: CASSFPGSYNGQFF
clone_size: few; v_call: TRBV6-1; d_call: -; j_call: TRBJ2-5; cdr3_nt: TGTGCCAGTAGTGAATTAGGGCAAGAGACCCAGTACTTC; cdr3_aa: CASSELGQETQYF
clone_size: -; v_call: TRBV5-1; d_call: -; j_call: TRBJ1-1; cdr3_nt: TGCGCCAGCAGCTTGGAGGGGCACACTGAAGCTTTCTTT; cdr3_aa: CASSLEGHTEAFF
clone_size: few; v_call: TRBV6-1; d_call: -; j_call: TRBJ2-1; cdr3_nt: TGTGCCAGCGGACGAACTAGTTCCAATGAGCAGTTCTTC; cdr3_aa: CASGRTSSNEQFF
clone_size: -; v_call: TRBV27; d_call: TRBD1; j_call: TRBJ1-2; cdr3_nt: TGTGCCAGCAGTTGGAGTCCCGGGACAGGGTTAGGAGGCTACACCTTC; cdr3_aa: CASSWSPGTGLGGYTF
clone_size: -; v_call: TRBV6-2/TRBV6-3; d_call: TRBD2; j_call: TRBJ2-5; cdr3_nt: TGTGCCAGCAGTGGGACTAGCGGACCACAAGAGACCCAGTACTTC; cdr3_aa: CASSGTSGPQETQYF
clone_size: -; v_call: TRBV20-1; d_call: -; j_call: TRBJ1-2; cdr3_nt: TGCAGTGCCTTTAAAATTACAGTGGACTATGGCTACACCTTC; cdr3_aa: CSAFKITVDYGYTF
clone_size: few; v_call: TRBV7-9; d_call: -; j_call: TRBJ1-2; cdr3_nt: TGTGCCAGCAGTCCGGGGCCAGGGACGGGCTACACCTTC; cdr3_aa: CASSPGPGTGYTF
clone_size: few; v_call: TRBV12-3/TRBV12-4; d_call: -; j_call: TRBJ2-5; cdr3_nt: TGTGCCAGCAGTCAGTTGACTGGTGGAGAGACCCAGTACTTC; cdr3_aa: CASSQLTGGETQYF
clone_size: few; v_call: TRBV20-1; d_call: TRBD2; j_call: TRBJ2-2; cdr3_nt: TGCACTTCCCTCGATAGCGGGAGCACGAACACCGGGGAGCTGTTTTTT; cdr3_aa: CTSLDSGSTNTGELFF
clone_size: -; v_call: TRBV10-3; d_call: TRBD2; j_call: TRBJ2-3; cdr3_nt: TGTGCCATCAGTGTAAGTAGCGGGGCCACAGATACGCAGTATTTT; cdr3_aa: CAISVSSGATDTQYF
clone_size: -; v_call: TRBV9; d_call: TRBD2; j_call: TRBJ2-5; cdr3_nt: TGTGCCAGCAGCCAGAGGGCTACTAGCGGTTTCCCGCAGTACTTC; cdr3_aa: CASSQRATSGFPQYF
clone_size: -; v_call: TRBV7-2; d_call: -; j_call: TRBJ2-7; cdr3_nt: TGTGCCAGCAGCGCTATGTGGAGGGGGCGGGAGACCGACGAGCAGTACTTC; cdr3_aa: CASSAMWRGRETDEQYF
clone_size: -; v_call: TRBV4-3; d_call: TRBD2; j_call: TRBJ2-7; cdr3_nt: TGCGCCAGCAGCCAAGATTCCCTTAGCGGGGGAATCTACGAGCAGTACTTC; cdr3_aa: CASSQDSLSGGIYEQYF
clone_size: few; v_call: TRBV6-2/TRBV6-3; d_call: -; j_call: TRBJ2-6; cdr3_nt: TGTGCCAGCAGTTACTCGAGGGACACCCGGCCACCTGGGGCCAACGTCCTGACTTTC; cdr3_aa: CASSYSRDTRPPGANVLTF
clone_size: -; v_call: TRBV7-8; d_call: -; j_call: TRBJ1-5; cdr3_nt: TGTGCCAGCAGCTTAGAGGGGTTTGGGCAGCCCCAGCATTTT; cdr3_aa: CASSLEGFGQPQHF
clone_size: -; v_call: TRBV7-9; d_call: -; j_call: TRBJ1-2; cdr3_nt: TGTGCCAGCGGCGAGGGCGCCGAAACTAACTATGGCTACACCTTC; cdr3_aa: CASGEGAETNYGYTF
clone_size: few; v_call: TRBV9; d_call: -; j_call: TRBJ2-3; cdr3_nt: TGTGCCAGCAGCCACACCTTGGCGGATACGCAGTATTTT; cdr3_aa: CASSHTLADTQYF
clone_size: -; v_call: TRBV6-1; d_call: TRBD1; j_call: TRBJ1-5; cdr3_nt: TGTGCCAGCAGCGAAGGGGGCATTTCACAGCATTTT; cdr3_aa: CASSEGGISQHF
clone_size: few; v_call: TRBV20-1; d_call: -; j_call: TRBJ1-1; cdr3_nt: TGCAGTGCTAGAGAGCGCACTGAAGCTTTCTTT; cdr3_aa: CSARERTEAFF
clone_size: -; v_call: TRBV14; d_call: -; j_call: TRBJ2-7; cdr3_nt: TGTGCCAGCAGCCAGGCGGGCCCAGGGGTGTCCTACGAGCAGTACTTC; cdr3_aa: CASSQAGPGVSYEQYF
clone_size: few; v_call: TRBV6-6; d_call: TRBD2; j_call: TRBJ2-1; cdr3_nt: TGTGCCAGCAGTTACTCGGGACTAGCGGGGGCCTACAATGAGCAGTTCTTC; cdr3_aa: CASSYSGLAGAYNEQFF
clone_size: -; v_call: TRBV11-2; d_call: -; j_call: TRBJ1-4; cdr3_nt: TGTGCCAGCAGCTTAGGTGTGAGGCCCCATGAAAAACTGTTTTTT; cdr3_aa: CASSLGVRPHEKLFF
clone_size: few; v_call: TRBV9; d_call: TRBD2; j_call: TRBJ2-1; cdr3_nt: TGTGCCAGCAGCGTAGCATTGGCGGGAGGATCCGGTGAGCAGTTCTTC; cdr3_aa: CASSVALAGGSGEQFF